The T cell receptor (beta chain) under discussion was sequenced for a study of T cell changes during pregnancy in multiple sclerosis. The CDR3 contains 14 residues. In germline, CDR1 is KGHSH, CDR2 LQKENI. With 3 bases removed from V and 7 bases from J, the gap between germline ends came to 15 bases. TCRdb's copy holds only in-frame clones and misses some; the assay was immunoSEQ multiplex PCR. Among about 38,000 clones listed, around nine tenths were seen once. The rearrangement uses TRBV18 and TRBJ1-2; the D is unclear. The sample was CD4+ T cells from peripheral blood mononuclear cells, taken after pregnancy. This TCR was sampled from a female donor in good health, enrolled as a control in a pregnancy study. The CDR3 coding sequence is TGTGCCAGCTCACCCTCCCTGGATCCGGGTGGCTACACCTTC. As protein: CASSPSLDPGGYTF.